One and the same sample provided the 19 T cell receptor beta chains below, sequenced in a study of T cell changes during pregnancy in multiple sclerosis. Sequencing was performed with immunoSEQ multiplex PCR; in TCRdb, only in-frame clones are kept and a portion is missing. Here the sample spans around 57,000 clones, around 92% being singletons. Sequences were derived from CD4+ T cells from peripheral blood mononuclear cells, sampled after pregnancy. The receptor set was obtained from a female donor in good health, enrolled as a control in a pregnancy study.

This clone was detected once. This rearrangement joins TRBV7-2 to TRBJ1-1; no definite D call. CDR1 and CDR2 (germline): SGHTA, FQGNSA. V was pared by 2 bases and J by 8 bases, with 12 bases between. CDR3 length: 13 amino acids. CDR3 sequence: CASSLTQVGEAFF. The CDR3 coding sequence is TGTGCCAGCAGCTTAACCCAGGTAGGAGAAGCTTTCTTT.

This clone was detected only once. V gene TRBV19 combines with J gene TRBJ2-3; a possible D gene is TRBD1 (5 bases). V was cut by 5 bases and J by 6 bases, with 12 bases left in between. The length of the CDR3 is 13 residues. CDR1 LNHDA and CDR2 SQIVND come from the germline V gene (reference sequence). CDR3 nucleotide sequence: TGTGCCAGTAGTCTAAGACAGACCGATACGCAGTATTTT. Its translation: CASSLRQTDTQYF.

The CDR3 spells CASSISDSISGNTIYF. DNA for the CDR3: TGTGCCAGTAGTATCTCAGACAGCATCTCTGGAAACACCATATATTTT. The chain carries TRBV19 and TRBJ1-3, with a possible D match to TRBD1 (5 bases). The V end lost 3 bases, the J end lost 0 bases, and 12 bases lay between the germline ends. CDR1 is LNHDA, CDR2 SQIVND, per germline (reference sequence). The CDR3 has 16 amino acids.

The V call is TRBV4-3, the J call TRBJ1-1; no clear D gene. The germline gives CDR1 LGHNA, CDR2 YSLEER. CDR3 length equals 17 residues. The V end was cut by 0 bases, the J end by 0 bases, with 14 bases between. DNA of the CDR3: TGCGCCAGCAGCCAAGAACCTGGACTGCCCATGAACACTGAAGCTTTCTTT. Translated, it gives CASSQEPGLPMNTEAFF.

CDR3 region: CAWSRDRGRPYGYTF. The CDR3 region has the DNA TGTGCCTGGAGCCGGGACAGGGGGCGCCCCTATGGCTACACCTTC. V is TRBV30 and J is TRBJ1-2, with 12 bases identical to TRBD1. Looked up from germline, CDR1 is GTSNPN and CDR2 is SVGIG (reference sequence). This CDR3 has 15 residues. Trimming took 3 bases from V and 4 from J; bases not matched to a gene: 6.

This clone was observed a single time. This chain uses TRBV27 with TRBJ2-1, with 10 bases identical to TRBD2. Per germline, CDR1 MNHEY and CDR2 SMNVEV (reference sequence). J lost 5 bases, V lost 6 bases, and 10 bases had no gene match. The CDR3 extends over 16 amino acids. The CDR3 is CASRRLAGRMNNEQFF. DNA for the CDR3: TGTGCCAGCAGGAGACTAGCGGGCCGTATGAACAATGAGCAGTTCTTC.

The sample holds one count of this clone. The CDR3 reads CASSSRQGTYEQYF. For the CDR3, the DNA is TGTGCCAGCAGTTCACGACAGGGTACCTACGAGCAGTACTTC. The chain recombines TRBV27 with TRBJ2-7, with TRBD1 matching 7 bases. V lost 4 bases and J lost 2; bases outside the gene matches: 5. The CDR3 length is 14 residues. CDR1 MNHEY and CDR2 SMNVEV come from the germline V gene (reference sequence).

The gene calls are TRBV4-1 and TRBJ1-1; 7 nucleotides match TRBD1. The CDR3 runs 12 residues. Germline V gene lookup returns CDR1 MGHRA and CDR2 YSYEKL. The V and J ends lost 2 bases and 7 bases, in that order; junction bases with no gene match: 1. CDR3 in amino acids: CASSQRTGEAFF. CDR3 bases: TGCGCCAGCAGCCAAAGGACAGGTGAAGCTTTCTTT.

The CDR3 spells CASSQVRGQSLTDTQYF. The CDR3 DNA is TGTGCCAGCAGCCAAGTTAGAGGCCAGAGCCTCACAGATACGCAGTATTTT. The chain employs TRBV4-2 and TRBJ2-3; D is unclear. The V gene's germline CDR1 is LGHNA and CDR2 YNFKEQ. The CDR3 extends over 17 amino acids. V was clipped by 1 base and J by 2 bases, with 16 bases between them.

CDR3 residues: CASRKDRQSYGYTF. The DNA for the CDR3 is TGTGCCAGCAGAAAGGACAGACAGTCCTATGGCTACACCTTC. The rearrangement links TRBV5-4 to TRBJ1-2; possibly TRBD1 for D (6 bases). Trimming cost V 5 bases and J 4 bases, with 15 bases left between them. Germline loops: CDR1 SGHNT, CDR2 YYREEE (reference sequence). This CDR3 is 14 amino acids long.

The chain recombines TRBV7-2 with TRBJ2-1; TRBD1 might be the D (6 bases). The CDR3 sequence is 13 residues long. Trimming removed 1 base at V and 15 bases at J, with 16 bases between. The germline V gene encodes CDR1 SGHTA and CDR2 FQGNSA. In DNA, the CDR3 is TGTGCCAGCAGCTTAGACGGTTTAGGGGGTCTGTTCTTC. Its translation is CASSLDGLGGLFF.

The chain employs TRBV7-2 and TRBJ1-1, with TRBD1 matching 8 bases. The CDR3 consists of 15 residues. Germline assignment: CDR1 SGHTA and CDR2 FQGNSA. With V trimmed by 5 bases and J by 1 base, 6 bases remained unmatched. CDR3 sequence reads: CASSTWGTGNTEAFF. The CDR3 nucleotides read TGTGCCAGCAGCACTTGGGGGACAGGGAACACTGAAGCTTTCTTT. The full variable domain, with the rest looked up from reference TRBV7-2 and TRBJ1-1, is GAGVSQSPSNKVTEKGKDVELRCDPISGHTALYWYRQSLGQGLEFLIYFQGNSAPDKSGLPSDRFSAERTGGSVSTLTIQRTQQEDSAVYLCASSTWGTGNTEAFFGQGTRLTVV.

This chain links TRBV10-1 with TRBJ1-4; no definite D call. The V end was cut by 6 bases, the J end by 0 bases, with 11 bases between. CDR3 length: 15 amino acids. From germline, CDR1 is WNHNN and CDR2 SYGVQD (reference sequence). DNA of the CDR3: TGCGCCAGCAGGGGTCAAGACTCAACTAATGAAAAACTGTTTTTT. Translated, it gives CASRGQDSTNEKLFF.

This clone came up once. The chain uses TRBV4-3 and TRBJ2-6; the match to TRBD2 covers 10 bases. CDR1 and CDR2 (germline): LGHNA, YSLEER. The V and J ends lost 0 bases and 0 bases, in that order; junction bases with no gene match: 8. The CDR3 runs to 20 residues. The CDR3 spells CASSQDALAGAFSGANVLTF. For the CDR3, the DNA is TGCGCCAGCAGCCAAGACGCTCTAGCGGGGGCTTTCTCTGGGGCCAACGTCCTGACTTTC.

The CDR3 bases are TGTGCCAGCAGCTTATTCGGGACAGCGAATCAGCCCCAGCATTTT. Protein product: CASSLFGTANQPQHF. V and J are TRBV7-2 and TRBJ1-5; 7 nucleotides align to TRBD1. This CDR3 has 15 residues. Germline V gives CDR1 SGHTA, CDR2 FQGNSA. The V and J ends lost 2 bases and 4 bases, in that order; junction bases with no gene match: 5.

The V gene is TRBV6-6, the J gene TRBJ1-1; 7 bases align to TRBD1. The CDR3 has 14 residues. Germline CDR1 is MNHNY and CDR2 is SVGAGI (reference sequence). Trimming at V came to 7 bases and at J to 1 base, leaving 6 bases not matched to a gene. The CDR3 DNA reads as TGTGCCAGCACCTACGGGACAGCGAACACTGAAGCTTTCTTT. Amino acid sequence: CASTYGTANTEAFF.

This chain connects TRBV29-1 to TRBJ2-7; D is possibly TRBD1 (6 bases). This CDR3 has 17 residues. The V end was cut by 1 base, the J end by 0 bases, with 19 bases between. CDR1 is SQVTM and CDR2 is ANQGSEA in the germline V gene. CDR3 nucleotides: TGCAGCGTTGAAGCGTCACTAAAAAAGGGGGTCTCCTACGAGCAGTACTTC. Protein sequence: CSVEASLKKGVSYEQYF.

The chain links TRBV11-1 to TRBJ1-1; D is perhaps TRBD1 (6 bases). Germline V gene data show CDR1 as SGHAT and CDR2 as FQDESV (reference sequence). Trimming pared 5 bases from V and 4 bases from J, leaving 8 bases between. The CDR3 sequence is 12 residues long. CDR3 in amino acids: CASSPRGTEAFF. For the CDR3, the DNA is TGTGCCAGCAGCCCCAGGGGCACTGAAGCTTTCTTT. The full variable domain, with the rest looked up from reference TRBV11-1 and TRBJ1-1, is EAEVAQSPRYKITEKSQAVAFWCDPISGHATLYWYRQILGQGPELLVQFQDESVVDDSQLPKDRFSAERLKGVDSTLKIQPAELGDSAMYLCASSPRGTEAFFGQGTRLTVV.

This chain connects TRBV11-2 to TRBJ2-2; perhaps TRBD2 as D (6 bases). Trimming took off 6 bases at V and 6 bases at J, with 8 bases between the two ends. CDR1 and CDR2 from the germline V gene are SGHAT and FQNNGV. The CDR3 contains 12 residues. The CDR3 reads CASRRLAGELFF. Here the CDR3 DNA reads TGTGCCAGCAGAAGACTAGCCGGGGAGCTGTTTTTT.